This T cell receptor beta chain was recorded in a study of T cell responses to AZD1222 COVID-19 vaccine. General study points: Repertoires were obtained solely post-peak T cell response. Among vaccine-associated CD4 TCRs, coverage spanned spike, with dominance at 160-218 and 743-854. Only six individuals given AZD1222 were seropositive at baseline. Spike-specific TCR breadth and depth both grew after two AZD1222 doses.

Note on this clone: Its antigen is unknown.

Profiling relied on immunoSEQ multiplex PCR, and the TCRdb table lists in-frame clones only, not all of them. The sample lists approximately 150,000 clones; around 91% were seen once. V gave up 3 bases and J gave up 4 bases, with 9 bases separating them. CDR1 is LGHNA and CDR2 is YSLEER in the germline V gene. The CDR3 loop spans 13 amino acids. The chain uses TRBV4-3 and TRBJ1-2; D gene unclear. Sequenced material: peripheral blood, taken on day 0 of AZD1222 vaccination. The clonotype originates from an adult in good health. CDR3 residues: CASSHKGLYGYTF. CDR3 DNA: TGCGCCAGCAGCCACAAGGGCCTCTATGGCTACACCTTC.